These T cell receptor beta chains were read from a single sample in a study of post-analysis software for immune sequencing data. From the PCR reads, TCRdb called clonotypes with MiXCR, one entry per CDR3 protein. The table includes hundreds of thousands of distinct CDR3 sequences, 35% to 45% detected once. The sequencing sample was made of blood. These receptors all stem from a girl aged 5-17 years with multiple sclerosis. Each CDR3 is given with its conserved first and last residue. A D gene is named only where the DNA matches it firmly.

j_call,d_call,v_call,cdr3_aa
TRBJ2-3,.,TRBV12-3/TRBV12-4,CASSYGTSTDTQYF
TRBJ2-6,.,TRBV9,CASSASPRGSYSGANVLTF
TRBJ2-7,TRBD2,TRBV29-1,CSVEETGGSPSEQYF
TRBJ1-6,TRBD1,TRBV5-1,CASHGQGTSPLHF
TRBJ2-3,TRBD1,TRBV18,CASSPPGQGLVSSTDTQYF
TRBJ2-2,.,TRBV5-4,CASRTSTDTGELFF
TRBJ2-1,TRBD2,TRBV12-3/TRBV12-4,CASRGLSGGPYNEQFF
TRBJ2-3,.,TRBV4-1,CASSHQGGHTQYF
TRBJ2-6,.,TRBV12-3/TRBV12-4,CASSSSSGDSGANVLTF
TRBJ2-7,TRBD1,TRBV5-1,CASSLAGPQGAGEQYF
TRBJ2-5,TRBD2,TRBV5-1,CASSSAGTSGVEEQYF
TRBJ1-5,.,TRBV12-3/TRBV12-4,CASSLWQGRQPQHF
TRBJ1-4,.,TRBV7-9,CASSHDKAAEKLFF
TRBJ2-5,.,TRBV6-5,CASRGLGAGETQYF
TRBJ2-1,.,TRBV20-1,CSATPGTFYNEQFF
TRBJ2-3,TRBD2,TRBV20-1,CSARGTSGREDTQYF
TRBJ2-7,TRBD1,TRBV27,CASKRPGTGTTYEQYF
TRBJ2-2,.,TRBV21-1,CASSNRGSANTGELFF
TRBJ2-5,.,TRBV6-1,CASSSQTGSQETQYF
TRBJ2-7,.,TRBV10-2,CASSELGIIYEQYF
TRBJ2-5,TRBD2,TRBV20-1,CSARDSAGVEETQYF
.,.,TRBV5-1,CTSSDSGYEQYF
TRBJ1-6,TRBD1,TRBV20-1,CSASGGTVNSPLHF
TRBJ2-1,TRBD1,TRBV10-3,CAIRGTEYNEQFF
TRBJ1-1,TRBD1,TRBV6-6,CASNLPGQGGWTEAFF
TRBJ1-1,.,TRBV5-1,CASSLASGTEAFF
TRBJ2-1,.,TRBV27,CASRSISDEQFF
TRBJ1-4,.,TRBV30,CAWRETETSSNEKLFF
TRBJ1-1,TRBD1,TRBV29-1,CSVAIRGQGVYTEAFF
TRBJ1-4,.,TRBV25-1,CASSEAPPRDSSEKLFF
TRBJ1-1,.,TRBV27,CAGSLLQGSAEAFF
TRBJ2-7,TRBD2,TRBV11-2,CASSTKTGLAGGIEQYF
TRBJ2-1,TRBD2,TRBV20-1,CSAGRTSGTGQFF
TRBJ2-3,TRBD1,TRBV2,CASSGQPGTGSDTQYF
TRBJ2-1,.,TRBV7-6,CASSLGAIIGGNEQFF
TRBJ2-5,.,TRBV4-1,CASSRTVVGNQETQYF
TRBJ1-5,TRBD1,TRBV20-1,CSARVGIGQGHQPQHF
TRBJ2-6,TRBD2,TRBV20-1,CSARLGRFRGGSGANVLTF
TRBJ1-3,.,TRBV4-1,CASGRWGFWGPRRGHTIYF
TRBJ1-2,TRBD1,TRBV4-1,CASSQLTGVDYGYTF
TRBJ2-7,.,TRBV5-1,CASSKGEGTYEQYF
TRBJ1-4,.,TRBV7-9,CASSLALTGPNEKLFF
TRBJ1-4,TRBD1,TRBV7-2,CASSESGTGGEEKLFF
TRBJ2-1,.,TRBV7-2,CASSLSSSTYNEQFF
TRBJ1-2,TRBD1,TRBV7-2,CASSLKGQGPGYTF
TRBJ2-3,.,TRBV5-1,CASSLASRDTQYF